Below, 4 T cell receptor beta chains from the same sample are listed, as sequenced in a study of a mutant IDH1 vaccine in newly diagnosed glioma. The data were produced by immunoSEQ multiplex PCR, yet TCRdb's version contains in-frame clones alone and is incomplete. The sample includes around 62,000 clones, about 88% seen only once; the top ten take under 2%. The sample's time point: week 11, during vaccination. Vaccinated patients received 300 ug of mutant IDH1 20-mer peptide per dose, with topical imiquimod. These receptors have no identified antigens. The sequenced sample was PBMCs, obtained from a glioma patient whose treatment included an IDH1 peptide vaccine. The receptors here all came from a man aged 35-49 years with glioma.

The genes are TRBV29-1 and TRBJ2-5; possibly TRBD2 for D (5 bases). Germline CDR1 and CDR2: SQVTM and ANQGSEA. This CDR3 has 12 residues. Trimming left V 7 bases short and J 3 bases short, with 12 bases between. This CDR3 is CSAQSGEETQYF. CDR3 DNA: TGCAGCGCCCAATCCGGGGAAGAGACCCAGTACTTC.

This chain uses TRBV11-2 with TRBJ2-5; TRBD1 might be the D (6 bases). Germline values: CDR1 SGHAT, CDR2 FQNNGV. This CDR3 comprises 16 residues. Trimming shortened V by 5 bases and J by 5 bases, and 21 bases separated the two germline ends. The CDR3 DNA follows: TGTGCCAGCAGCCCCCGGGCAGGGGTGCGGGTGGAGACCCAGTACTTC. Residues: CASSPRAGVRVETQYF. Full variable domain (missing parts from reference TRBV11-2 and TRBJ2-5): EAGVAQSPRYKIIEKRQSVAFWCNPISGHATLYWYQQILGQGPKLLIQFQNNGVVDDSQLPKDRFSAERLKGVDSTLKIQPAKLEDSAVYLCASSPRAGVRVETQYFGPGTRLLVL.

CDR3 sequence reads: CASSMTGGYQPQHF. CDR3 DNA: TGTGCCAGCAGTATGACAGGGGGCTACCAGCCCCAGCATTTT. This sequence joins TRBV6-5 and TRBJ1-5; 10 bases agree with TRBD1. V dropped 5 bases and J dropped 7; count of bases not matched to a gene: 5. The CDR3 is 14 residues long. CDR1 MNHEY and CDR2 SVGAGI come from the germline V gene.

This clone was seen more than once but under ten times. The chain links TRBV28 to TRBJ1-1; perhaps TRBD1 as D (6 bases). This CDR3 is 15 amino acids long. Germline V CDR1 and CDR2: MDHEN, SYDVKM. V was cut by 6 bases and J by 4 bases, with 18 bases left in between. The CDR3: CASSRGFEGGTEAFF. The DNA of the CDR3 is TGTGCCAGCAGCCGCGGTTTTGAGGGGGGCACTGAAGCTTTCTTT.